These 7 T cell receptor beta chains share one sample of origin, sequenced in a study of OX40 agonist ivuxolimab in advanced cancers. Clones were sequenced by immunoSEQ multiplex PCR, and TCRdb holds only the in-frame ones, with some missing. The data hold roughly 63,000 clones, with 86% observed a single time. Sequencing used CD4+ or CD8+ T cells sorted from blood, obtained in a trial of the OX40 agonist ivuxolimab. These TCRs come from an adult with an advanced solid tumor such as melanoma, head and neck, liver or kidney cancer.

This chain links TRBV6-5 with TRBJ1-2; D is undetermined. This CDR3 comprises 12 residues. The V gene's germline CDR1 is MNHEY and CDR2 SVGAGI. V gave up 2 bases and J gave up 7 bases, with 8 bases separating them. In DNA, the CDR3 is TGTGCCAGCAGTTACGGAGGGTCTGGCTACACCTTC. This gives the protein CASSYGGSGYTF.

The V gene is TRBV18, the J gene TRBJ1-2; no firm D call. Trimming removed 0 bases from V and 0 bases from J, with 14 bases in between. The CDR3 is 17 residues long. CDR1 and CDR2 (germline): KGHSH, LQKENI. The CDR3 bases are TGTGCCAGCTCACCACCGGGGAGGGAACGGGCTAACTATGGCTACACCTTC. Its translation is CASSPPGRERANYGYTF.

This clone appeared a few times. V is TRBV30 and J is TRBJ1-3, with unresolved D. The CDR3 covers 16 residues. V gave up 1 base and J gave up 0 bases, with 13 bases separating them. Germline CDR1 is GTSNPN and CDR2 is SVGIG (reference sequence). The CDR3 nucleotides are TGTGCCTGGAGTGGGAGGCACCTGAGCTCTGGAAACACCATATATTTT. It specifies CAWSGRHLSSGNTIYF.

This chain links TRBV27 with TRBJ2-3; D gene ambiguous. Trimming stripped 5 bases from V and 4 bases from J, with 13 bases between. Germline values: CDR1 MNHEY, CDR2 SMNVEV (reference sequence). The CDR3 totals 14 residues. The CDR3 bases are TGTGCCAGCAGTCTCACGGTAGCCTCAGATACGCAGTATTTT. Translating gives CASSLTVASDTQYF.

There are a few counts of this clone. DNA of the CDR3: TGTGCCAGCAGCCAAGCCAGGGGCCATGGCTACACCTTC. As protein: CASSQARGHGYTF. The V call is TRBV4-2, the J call TRBJ1-2, with D possibly TRBD1 on 6 matching bases. Trimming left V 1 base short and J 6 bases short, with 9 bases between. CDR3 length: 13 amino acids. The germline V gene has CDR1 LGHNA and CDR2 YNFKEQ.

V usage is TRBV5-4 and J usage is TRBJ1-6, with 11 bases matching TRBD1. The CDR3 sequence is 17 residues long. The germline V gene encodes CDR1 SGHNT and CDR2 YYREEE (reference sequence). V lost 3 bases, J lost 7 bases, and 9 bases stayed unmatched. This CDR3 is CASSSRTGGPPNSPLHF. The CDR3 DNA follows: TGTGCCAGCAGCTCCCGGACAGGGGGCCCCCCGAATTCACCCCTCCACTTT.

The CDR3 loop is CAITRGQGSYEQYF. In DNA, the CDR3 is TGTGCCATCACGCGAGGACAGGGATCCTACGAGCAGTACTTC. The chain links TRBV15 to TRBJ2-7, with 8 positions matching TRBD1. Germline CDR1 is LNHNV and CDR2 is YYDKDF (reference sequence). There are 14 residues in the CDR3. The junction had 9 bases not matched to a gene; V was cut back by 10 bases and J by 1 base.